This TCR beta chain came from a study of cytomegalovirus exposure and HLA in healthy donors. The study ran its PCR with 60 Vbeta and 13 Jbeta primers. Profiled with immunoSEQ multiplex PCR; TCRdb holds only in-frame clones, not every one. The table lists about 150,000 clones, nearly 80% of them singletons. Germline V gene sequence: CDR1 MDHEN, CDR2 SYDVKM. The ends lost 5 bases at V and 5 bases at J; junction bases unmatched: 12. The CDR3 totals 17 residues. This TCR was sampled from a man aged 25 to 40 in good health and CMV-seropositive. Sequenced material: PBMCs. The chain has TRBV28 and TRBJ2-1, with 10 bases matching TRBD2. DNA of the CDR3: TGTGCCAGCAGTCCCCTTGGGGCTAGCGGGAGCAACAATGAGCAGTTCTTC. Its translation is CASSPLGASGSNNEQFF.